One and the same sample provided the 3 T cell receptor beta chains below, sequenced in a study of T cells after somatic rescue of genetic block. The repertoire was sequenced with immunoSEQ multiplex PCR; TCRdb's copy has only in-frame clones and lacks some. Seen here are some 90,000 clones, about nine tenths observed once, and the top ten hold roughly 1.7%. Sequencing was performed on peripheral blood mononuclear cells (PBMCs). The receptors shown here come from a woman aged 18-35 years.

The J gene is TRBJ1-2, the V gene TRBV5-4; possible D gene TRBD1, 5 bases. The germline gives CDR1 SGHNT, CDR2 YYREEE (reference sequence). The CDR3 length is 13 residues. Deletions cut 4 bases from V and 3 bases from J, with 10 bases between. The CDR3 region is CASSHTGDYGYTF. The CDR3 DNA reads TGTGCCAGCAGCCACACAGGCGACTATGGCTACACCTTC.

This clone was recorded once. The chain joins TRBV19 to TRBJ2-7; 10 nucleotides match TRBD1. CDR1 and CDR2 from the germline V gene are LNHDA and SQIVND (reference sequence). The V gene end was trimmed by 3 bases and the J gene end by 2 bases; junction bases not matched to a gene: 1. The CDR3 has 14 residues. The CDR3 is CASSIGQGAYEQYF. Here the CDR3 DNA reads TGTGCCAGTAGTATCGGACAGGGGGCCTACGAGCAGTACTTC.

This clone has just one count. This chain links TRBV19 with TRBJ2-4; 8 bases align to TRBD2. Germline V lookup: CDR1 LNHDA, CDR2 SQIVND (reference sequence). The CDR3 length is 16 residues. The ends lost 6 bases at V and 6 bases at J; junction bases unmatched: 13. The CDR3 loop reads CASSHLPGLDPNIQYF. The CDR3, as DNA: TGTGCCAGTAGCCATCTCCCGGGACTAGACCCAAACATTCAGTACTTC. Combining the CDR3 with reference TRBV19 and TRBJ2-4 gives the whole variable domain DGGITQSPKYLFRKEGQNVTLSCEQNLNHDAMYWYRQDPGQGLRLIYYSQIVNDFQKGDIAEGYSVSREKKESFPLTVTSAQKNPTAFYLCASSHLPGLDPNIQYFGAGTRLSVL.